The 25 T cell receptor beta chains given below trace back to one sample, sequenced in a study of follicular helper T cells after annual influenza vaccination. Documented time point: 2015-2016 season, pre-vaccination. Repertoires were generated with immunoSEQ multiplex PCR, while TCRdb's copy carries only in-frame clones and drops some. The table has thousands of clones, over 75% seen once. The sample in question was CXCR5+ CD38- circulating T follicular helper cells from blood, obtained on the day of influenza vaccination. Subset in this sample: circulating Tfh, non-naive CD4+CXCR5+PD-1+ (ICOS+CD38+ or ICOS-CD38-). Every receptor here comes from an adult who received the influenza vaccine.

This rearrangement joins TRBV4-2 to TRBJ2-5; 9 positions agree with TRBD2. This CDR3 contains 17 residues. V dropped 0 bases and J dropped 4; count of bases not matched to a gene: 9. CDR1 and CDR2 from the germline V gene are LGHNA and YNFKEQ. The CDR3 loop is CASSQDGAAGGRETQYF. CDR3 coding DNA: TGTGCCAGCAGCCAAGACGGGGCAGCGGGGGGCCGAGAGACCCAGTACTTC.

The rearrangement uses TRBV5-3 and TRBJ2-3, with unresolved D. TRBV5-3 is an open reading frame, and its role is uncertain. Trimming removed 0 bases from V and 5 bases from J, with 19 bases in between. The CDR3 runs to 17 residues. CDR3: CARSLEGRQEGQDTQYF. CDR3 nucleotide sequence: TGTGCCAGAAGCTTGGAGGGAAGGCAGGAAGGGCAAGATACGCAGTATTTT.

The CDR3 bases are TGCGCCAGCAGCTGGGGGGATACGGCTTCTTCTGGAAACACCATATATTTT. Translating it yields CASSWGDTASSGNTIYF. The chain couples TRBV5-1 to TRBJ1-3; perhaps TRBD1 as D (5 bases). V lost 3 bases and J 1 base, leaving 17 bases between the germline ends. Germline V lookup: CDR1 SGHRS, CDR2 YFSETQ. The CDR3 runs to 17 residues.

This clone was seen a single time. The chain has TRBV9 and TRBJ2-2; D remains ambiguous. V shed 1 base and J shed 4 bases, with 8 bases lying between them. The CDR3 has 14 residues. CDR1 and CDR2 from the germline V gene are SGDLS and YYNGEE. CDR3: CASSVRPATGELFF. CDR3 nucleotides: TGTGCCAGCAGCGTACGGCCTGCCACCGGGGAGCTGTTTTTT.

V and J are TRBV7-7 and TRBJ2-5; D is uncertain. This CDR3 comprises 13 residues. CDR1 is SSHAT and CDR2 is FNYEAQ in the germline V gene (reference sequence). Deletions cut 4 bases from V and 7 bases from J, with 13 bases between. DNA of the CDR3: TGTGCCAGCAGCTCAACGCACAGTCGGACCCAGTACTTC. Its translation: CASSSTHSRTQYF.

J is TRBJ2-3 and V is TRBV21-1; the D segment call TRBD2 is taken from the table without a DNA check. TRBV21-1 represents a pseudogene. CDR3 length: 21 residues. The CDR3 DNA reads as TGTGCCAGCAGCAAATGGGGTGGACTAGACCCGCGTCAAGGGGTCACAGATACGCAGTATTTT. Protein: CASSKWGGLDPRQGVTDTQYF.

The CDR3 DNA reads TGTGCCAGCTCACCAAACAGCTATGGCTACACCTTC. This translates into CASSPNSYGYTF. The chain is built from TRBV18 and TRBJ1-2; D is ambiguous. V was pared by 2 bases and J by 4 bases, with 5 bases between. The length of the CDR3 is 12 residues. Germline V CDR1 and CDR2: KGHSH, LQKENI.

A single count supports this clone. This chain connects TRBV5-8 to TRBJ1-3; D remains ambiguous. CDR3 length equals 15 residues. Per germline, CDR1 SGHTS and CDR2 YDEGEE. The V end lost 0 bases, the J end lost 1 base, and 8 bases lay between the germline ends. CDR3 amino acids: CASSLVAGSGNTIYF. The CDR3 nucleotides are TGTGCCAGCAGCTTGGTCGCGGGTTCTGGAAACACCATATATTTT.

The chain has TRBV25-1 and TRBJ1-1; a possible D gene is TRBD1 (5 bases). Germline CDR1 MGHDK, CDR2 SYGVNS. Trimming shortened V by 7 bases and J by 1 base, and 10 bases separated the two germline ends. The CDR3 runs 13 residues. CDR3 DNA sequence: TGTGCCAGCAATCGGACACCGAACACTGAAGCTTTCTTT. This encodes CASNRTPNTEAFF. The full variable domain, with the rest looked up from reference TRBV25-1 and TRBJ1-1, is EADIYQTPRYLVIGTGKKITLECSQTMGHDKMYWYQQDPGMELHLIHYSYGVNSTEKGDLSSESTVSRIRTEHFPLTLESARPSHTSQYLCASNRTPNTEAFFGQGTRLTVV.

This clone appeared a few times. The V gene is TRBV7-9, the J gene TRBJ2-5; D may be TRBD2 (7 bases). CDR3 length equals 16 residues. Trimming shortened V by 7 bases and J by 1 base, and 19 bases separated the two germline ends. CDR1 and CDR2 from the germline V gene are SEHNR and FQNEAQ (reference sequence). CDR3 in DNA: TGTGCCAGCACCGAAGTTCGGGGGGCTCTCCAAGAGACCCAGTACTTC. This translates into CASTEVRGALQETQYF.

This clone was seen only once. J is TRBJ1-1 and V is TRBV5-6; the match to TRBD1 covers 7 bases. The CDR3 covers 12 residues. The trim removed 4 bases at V and 7 bases at J, leaving 4 bases unmatched. The germline gives CDR1 SGHDT, CDR2 YYEEEE. CDR3 DNA: TGTGCCAGCAGCAGGCAGGGGGGTGAAGCTTTCTTT. It specifies CASSRQGGEAFF.

The chain couples TRBV6-1 to TRBJ2-5; D gene unclear. V shed 0 bases and J shed 10 bases, with 18 bases lying between them. This CDR3 has 15 amino acids. Per germline, CDR1 MNHNS and CDR2 SASEGT. CDR3 nucleotides: TGTGCCAGCAGTGAAGCGCCAGGAGACTCTGGAGTCCAGTACTTC. Translating it yields CASSEAPGDSGVQYF.

This clone was seen a few times. The chain's CDR3 is CASSSGMGFASPLHF. Written as DNA, the CDR3 is TGCGCCAGCAGCTCCGGGATGGGTTTTGCTTCACCCCTCCACTTT. The chain links TRBV5-1 to TRBJ1-6; no clear D gene. This CDR3 spans 15 amino acids. V dropped 3 bases and J dropped 9 bases, with 16 bases sitting between them. Germline values: CDR1 SGHRS, CDR2 YFSETQ.

The chain carries TRBV11-3 and TRBJ2-5; D gene unclear. The CDR3 covers 15 residues. The ends were cut back, 1 base at V and 4 bases at J, with 13 bases in the middle. Germline values: CDR1 SGHNT, CDR2 YENEEA. As DNA, the CDR3 is TGTGCCAGCAGCTTAGCCGGGCGTCCAGGAGAGACCCAGTACTTC. It encodes CASSLAGRPGETQYF. Based on the CDR3 plus reference TRBV11-3 and TRBJ2-5, the full variable domain is EAGVVQSPRYKIIEKKQPVAFWCNPISGHNTLYWYLQNLGQGPELLIRYENEEAVDDSQLPKDRFSAERLKGVDSTLKIQPAELGDSAVYLCASSLAGRPGETQYFGPGTRLLVL.

The genes are TRBV10-3 and TRBJ1-1; D perhaps matches TRBD1 (5 bases). The CDR3 has 13 amino acids. Germline V gene lookup returns CDR1 ENHRY and CDR2 SYGVKD. Trimming cost V 6 bases and J 4 bases, with 12 bases left between them. The CDR3 spells CAISQGEGTEAFF. The CDR3 DNA follows: TGTGCCATCAGCCAGGGTGAGGGCACTGAAGCTTTCTTT.

The rearrangement joins TRBV7-3 to TRBJ2-5, with TRBD2 matching over 10 bases. The CDR3 runs to 15 residues. V was clipped by 5 bases and J by 2 bases; unmatched bases: 5. Germline loops: CDR1 SGHTA, CDR2 FQGTGA. The CDR3 bases are TGTGCCAGCAGCCGGACTAGCGGTTTACAAGAGACCCAGTACTTC. It is translated as CASSRTSGLQETQYF.

The rearrangement joins TRBV5-1 to TRBJ2-3; perhaps TRBD2 as D (7 bases). Trimming removed 0 bases at V and 5 bases at J, with 13 bases between. This CDR3 is 15 amino acids long. Per the germline V gene, CDR1 is SGHRS and CDR2 is YFSETQ. The CDR3 loop is CASSLVGGPRDTQYF. The CDR3, as DNA: TGCGCCAGCAGCTTGGTGGGGGGGCCAAGAGATACGCAGTATTTT. Full variable domain (outside the CDR3, taken from reference TRBV5-1 and TRBJ2-3): KAGVTQTPRYLIKTRGQQVTLSCSPISGHRSVSWYQQTPGQGLQFLFEYFSETQRNKGNFPGRFSGRQFSNSRSEMNVSTLELGDSALYLCASSLVGGPRDTQYFGPGTRLTVL.

Only a few counts were recorded for this clone. The CDR3 here is CASSSSMRGEQFF. The DNA of the CDR3 is TGTGCCAGCAGCTCTAGCATGCGGGGTGAGCAGTTCTTC. The chain carries TRBV11-3 and TRBJ2-1; D might be TRBD2 (6 bases). The CDR3 extends over 13 amino acids. V was pared by 4 bases and J by 9 bases, with 13 bases between. In germline, CDR1 is SGHNT, CDR2 YENEEA.

The chain is built from TRBV15 and TRBJ1-2; the D gene is possibly TRBD1 (5 bases). Germline CDR1 is LNHNV and CDR2 is YYDKDF (reference sequence). V lost 8 bases and J lost 6, with 28 bases in between. The CDR3 is made up of 17 amino acids. CDR3 coding DNA: TGTGCCACCCTCCAGAGTGGGGTGGGGCAGTGGGGGGATGGCTACACCTTC. Translation gives CATLQSGVGQWGDGYTF. Full variable domain (missing parts from reference TRBV15 and TRBJ1-2): DAMVIQNPRYQVTQFGKPVTLSCSQTLNHNVMYWYQQKSSQAPKLLFHYYDKDFNNEADTPDNFQSRRPNTSFCFLDIRSPGLGDTAMYLCATLQSGVGQWGDGYTFGSGTRLTVV.

The chain has TRBV18 and TRBJ2-7; tentatively, D is TRBD2 (6 bases). CDR1 and CDR2 from the germline V gene are KGHSH and LQKENI. The CDR3 has 15 residues. Deletions cut 0 bases from V and 4 bases from J, with 13 bases between. The CDR3 DNA reads TGTGCCAGCTCACCACCGGGGAGGCCTTCTTACGAGCAGTACTTC. The encoded protein is CASSPPGRPSYEQYF. The full variable domain, completed using reference TRBV18 and TRBJ2-7, is NAGVMQNPRHLVRRRGQEARLRCSPMKGHSHVYWYRQLPEEGLKFMVYLQKENIIDESGMPKERFSAEFPKEGPSILRIQQVVRGDSAAYFCASSPPGRPSYEQYFGPGTRLTVT.

The chain combines TRBV2 with TRBJ2-3, with 11 bases identical to TRBD1. The CDR3 is made up of 14 amino acids. Germline CDR1 reads SNHLY; CDR2 reads FYNNEI. With V trimmed by 8 bases and J by 5 bases, 6 bases remained unmatched. CDR3 region: CASCGTGGLDTQYF. DNA for the CDR3: TGTGCCAGCTGTGGGACAGGGGGATTAGATACGCAGTATTTT.

The rearrangement joins TRBV5-5 to TRBJ2-3, with no clear D. Deletions cut 2 bases from V and 3 bases from J, with 16 bases between. The germline gives CDR1 SGHKS, CDR2 YYEKEE (reference sequence). The CDR3 is 16 residues long. The CDR3 sequence: CASSFRPTVATDTQYF. CDR3 DNA: TGTGCCAGCAGCTTTCGGCCGACCGTGGCAACAGATACGCAGTATTTT.

This chain uses TRBV25-1 with TRBJ2-3, with 8 positions matching TRBD1. The CDR3 length is 17 residues. The germline V gene has CDR1 MGHDK and CDR2 SYGVNS. J gave up 4 bases and V 1 base, and 10 bases lay outside the gene matches. The CDR3 DNA reads as TGTGCCAGCAGTGAATCCCTGACAGGGGCCGGGCCAGATACGCAGTATTTT. Translation gives CASSESLTGAGPDTQYF.

The chain is built from TRBV5-1 and TRBJ2-3, with TRBD2 matching 8 bases. V was clipped by 1 base and J by 4 bases; unmatched bases: 8. The length of the CDR3 is 16 residues. Germline values: CDR1 SGHRS, CDR2 YFSETQ. The CDR3 nucleotides are TGCGCCAGCAGCTTGTGGTCGGGGGGGGACTCAGATACGCAGTATTTT. Amino acids: CASSLWSGGDSDTQYF.

The V call is TRBV6-5, the J call TRBJ2-7, with D hard to call. V was cut by 0 bases and J by 3 bases, with 9 bases left in between. CDR3 length equals 14 residues. In germline, CDR1 is MNHEY, CDR2 SVGAGI. The CDR3 loop is CASSYSGRYYEQYF. CDR3 nucleotide sequence: TGTGCCAGCAGTTACTCCGGGCGGTACTACGAGCAGTACTTC.